The clone carrying this TCR beta chain was seen only once. What it binds is unknown. The assay was immunoSEQ multiplex PCR, and TCRdb's table has in-frame clones only and misses some. The repertoire holds approximately 230,000 clones, approximately 84% seen once, with around 11% in the top ten. The entry originates in a study of cytomegalovirus exposure and HLA in healthy donors. Study background: The same platform used for the approximately 670 first-cohort repertoires was also used for the 120 or so validation repertoires, as a later analysis reported. Study-level points and caveats: Rare sequences made up most TCRs, while some public TCRs were found in many donors. Overall, 164 TCR beta chains were annotated as cytomegalovirus-associated. Later, an analysis found that TCR clusters from the first cohort tended to co-occur in the roughly 110 validation repertoires.

Germline loops: CDR1 MNHEY, CDR2 SMNVEV (reference sequence). This CDR3 is built from 14 residues. The V gene lost 6 bases and the J gene lost 1 base, with 10 bases spanning the gap. This TCR was sampled from a young man in good health and CMV-seropositive. What was sequenced was PBMCs. The chain carries TRBV27 and TRBJ2-1; no clear D gene. The CDR3 DNA reads as TGTGCCAGCAGATCCCGTAGTTCCTACAATGAGCAGTTCTTC. It is translated as CASRSRSSYNEQFF.